The 17 T cell receptor beta chains below were found in one sample sequenced in a study of shared clonotypes between healthy human individuals (dated by TCRdb to 2020 to 2021). CD8 naive samples were obtained by positive selection for CCR7 among CD45RO-negative cells, yielding a CD45RA+CCR7+ population from which TemRA cells were excluded. The receptor library was made with the immunoSEQ multiplex PCR assay. TCRdb holds this immuneACCESS table with in-frame rearrangements only. Some clones are missing; in checked studies, unresolved V genes explain under half, and the rest has no known cause. This sample lists around 1,900,000 clones; 93% were detected once. The ten largest account for approximately 1.7% of the sample. Source material: naive CD8+ T cells from PBMCs. Reading the label with the study, this specimen's cell subset or site is: CD45RA+CCR7+. Receptors originate from a man between 18 and 35 years old in good health. Some clones in this sample may be carry-over from other donors' samples.

V and J are TRBV19 and TRBJ2-7, with TRBD1 matching over 7 bases. CDR1 and CDR2 (germline): LNHDA, SQIVND (reference sequence). The CDR3 is 13 amino acids. V shed 5 bases and J 6 bases; nucleotides not matched to a gene: 7. This CDR3 is CASSLTGAAEQYF. In nucleotides, the CDR3 is TGTGCCAGTAGTCTCACAGGGGCGGCCGAGCAGTACTTC. Using reference TRBV19 and TRBJ2-7 for the parts outside the CDR3, the full variable domain is DGGITQSPKYLFRKEGQNVTLSCEQNLNHDAMYWYRQDPGQGLRLIYYSQIVNDFQKGDIAEGYSVSREKKESFPLTVTSAQKNPTAFYLCASSLTGAAEQYFGPGTRLTVT.

A remark on this clone: This sample includes further DNA sequences coding for the same CDR3. The rearrangement links TRBV7-9 to TRBJ2-3; no clear D gene. CDR1 and CDR2 from the germline V gene are SEHNR and FQNEAQ (reference sequence). The CDR3 has 13 residues. V lost 2 bases and J lost 0, with 3 bases in between. This CDR3 reads CASSLSSTDTQYF. The CDR3 DNA follows: TGTGCCAGCAGCTTAAGCAGCACAGATACGCAGTATTTT.

This clone was recorded only once. The J gene is TRBJ1-5, the V gene TRBV9; perhaps TRBD1 as D (5 bases). Trimming stripped 0 bases from V and 9 bases from J, with 13 bases between. This CDR3 contains 14 residues. CDR1 is SGDLS, CDR2 YYNGEE, per germline. The CDR3 loop is CASSVGGAGGPQHF. CDR3 nucleotide sequence: TGTGCCAGCAGCGTAGGAGGGGCCGGGGGGCCCCAGCATTTT.

The DNA of the CDR3 is TGTGCCAGCGCCGAGAGGGGAACTAGCACAGATACGCAGTATTTT. It yields the protein CASAERGTSTDTQYF. The V call is TRBV5-4, the J call TRBJ2-3, with D perhaps being TRBD1 or TRBD2 (5 bases each). The V end lost 7 bases, the J end lost 0 bases, and 15 bases lay between the germline ends. The CDR3 covers 15 residues. Germline V gene sequence: CDR1 SGHNT, CDR2 YYREEE (reference sequence).

This clone has only one observation. The rearrangement uses TRBV10-2 and TRBJ1-3; 8 nucleotides agree with TRBD1. The V gene's germline CDR1 is WSHSY and CDR2 SAAADI. The trim removed 2 bases at V and 0 bases at J, leaving 0 bases unmatched. The CDR3 covers 15 residues. Written as DNA, the CDR3 is TGCGCCAGCAGTGAGGACAGGGGCTCTGGAAACACCATATATTTT. Amino acid sequence: CASSEDRGSGNTIYF.

This sequence joins TRBV19 and TRBJ2-1; the D gene could be TRBD1 or TRBD2 (5 bases each). Per the germline V gene, CDR1 is LNHDA and CDR2 is SQIVND (reference sequence). The V and J ends lost 8 bases and 3 bases respectively, with 17 bases between them. The CDR3 totals 15 residues. The CDR3 nucleotides are TGTGCCAGTGGGGGAAACTTAGACAGCTACAATGAGCAGTTCTTC. It specifies CASGGNLDSYNEQFF.

The rearrangement links TRBV15 to TRBJ2-7; 8 bases match TRBD1. V was pared by 3 bases and J by 6 bases, with 13 bases of the junction left unmatched. Germline V lookup: CDR1 LNHNV, CDR2 YYDKDF (reference sequence). The CDR3 contains 16 residues. The CDR3 DNA is TGTGCCACCAGCAGTTGGACGACAGGGGTCCGGATCGAGCAGTACTTC. Protein: CATSSWTTGVRIEQYF. Together with reference TRBV15 and TRBJ2-7, the CDR3 gives the full variable domain: DAMVIQNPRYQVTQFGKPVTLSCSQTLNHNVMYWYQQKSSQAPKLLFHYYDKDFNNEADTPDNFQSRRPNTSFCFLDIRSPGLGDTAMYLCATSSWTTGVRIEQYFGPGTRLTVT.

The V and J genes are TRBV28 and TRBJ1-1, with D possibly TRBD1 on 5 matching bases. The CDR3 has 15 residues. V gave up 5 bases and J gave up 6 bases, with 19 bases separating them. Germline-derived CDR1 and CDR2 are MDHEN and SYDVKM. CDR3 in amino acids: CASSPLRELAAEAFF. CDR3 DNA: TGTGCCAGCAGTCCGCTCAGGGAGTTGGCGGCTGAAGCTTTCTTT. The full variable domain, completed using reference TRBV28 and TRBJ1-1, is DVKVTQSSRYLVKRTGEKVFLECVQDMDHENMFWYRQDPGLGLRLIYFSYDVKMKEKGDIPEGYSVSREKKERFSLILESASTNQTSMYLCASSPLRELAAEAFFGQGTRLTVV.

Details on this clone: Other nucleotide sequences in the sample specify the same CDR3. The rearrangement joins TRBV9 to TRBJ1-5; D gene uncertain. From germline, CDR1 is SGDLS and CDR2 YYNGEE. V dropped 2 bases and J dropped 2 bases, with 5 bases sitting between them. The CDR3 runs 13 residues. CDR3 DNA: TGTGCCAGCAGCGTGTCAGGCAATCAGCCCCAGCATTTT. The encoded protein is CASSVSGNQPQHF.

V gene TRBV27 combines with J gene TRBJ2-4; D not certain. The CDR3 covers 13 residues. Germline V lookup: CDR1 MNHEY, CDR2 SMNVEV (reference sequence). The germline V and J ends were trimmed by 6 bases and 8 bases, with 14 bases remaining between them. CDR3 DNA sequence: TGTGCCAGCAGCCCCTCCGTGGATTACATTCAGTACTTC. Protein sequence: CASSPSVDYIQYF.

The gene calls are TRBV13 and TRBJ2-5; D unresolved. The CDR3 sequence is 13 residues long. The germline V gene has CDR1 PRHDT and CDR2 FYEKMQ (reference sequence). Trimming left V 5 bases short and J 1 base short, with 8 bases between. The CDR3 loop reads CASSAQGQETQYF. CDR3 nucleotides: TGTGCCAGCAGCGCCCAAGGCCAAGAGACCCAGTACTTC.

The CDR3 bases are TGTGCCAGCAGGGGTGAGGGCGACGGGACGCTCTTCTACGAGCAGTACTTC. This gives the protein CASRGEGDGTLFYEQYF. The chain is built from TRBV27 and TRBJ2-7; D tentatively reads TRBD1 or TRBD2 (5 bases each). The V end was cut by 6 bases, the J end by 3 bases, with 24 bases between. Germline values: CDR1 MNHEY, CDR2 SMNVEV (reference sequence). This CDR3 has 17 amino acids.

The chain combines TRBV4-1 with TRBJ1-5, with D possibly TRBD1 on 5 matching bases. The V end was cut by 1 base, the J end by 0 bases, with 13 bases between. The CDR3 has 17 residues. Germline V gene data show CDR1 as MGHRA and CDR2 as YSYEKL. This CDR3 reads CASSQGGPLPSNQPQHF. In nucleotides, the CDR3 is TGCGCCAGCAGCCAAGGGGGACCCCTACCTAGCAATCAGCCCCAGCATTTT.

On this clone itself: The sample carries other DNA sequences with the same CDR3. This chain links TRBV9 with TRBJ1-1, with TRBD1 identical over 7 bases. The V and J ends lost 2 bases and 2 bases, in that order; junction bases with no gene match: 3. CDR1 is SGDLS and CDR2 is YYNGEE in the germline V gene. The CDR3 has 14 amino acids. The CDR3 loop reads CASSVGTANTEAFF. The CDR3 DNA follows: TGTGCCAGCAGCGTTGGGACAGCAAACACTGAAGCTTTCTTT.

The genes are TRBV5-6 and TRBJ2-7; unclear D gene. Germline lookup yields CDR1 SGHDT and CDR2 YYEEEE. Trimming pared 0 bases from V and 3 bases from J, leaving 4 bases between. This CDR3 region has 12 residues. CDR3 amino acids: CASSLVGYEQYF. The CDR3 DNA sequence: TGTGCCAGCAGCTTGGTGGGCTACGAGCAGTACTTC.

This chain joins TRBV19 and TRBJ2-4, with D unclear. V lost 3 bases and J lost 0, with 9 bases in between. Germline values: CDR1 LNHDA, CDR2 SQIVND (reference sequence). The CDR3 is 15 amino acids. DNA of the CDR3: TGTGCCAGTAGTATGTCCCACCTAGCCAAAAACATTCAGTACTTC. Residues: CASSMSHLAKNIQYF. The full variable domain, completed using reference TRBV19 and TRBJ2-4, is DGGITQSPKYLFRKEGQNVTLSCEQNLNHDAMYWYRQDPGQGLRLIYYSQIVNDFQKGDIAEGYSVSREKKESFPLTVTSAQKNPTAFYLCASSMSHLAKNIQYFGAGTRLSVL.

CDR3 bases: TGTGCCTGGAGTCCTCGGGACAGGGGAAATGAGCAGTTCTTC. It specifies CAWSPRDRGNEQFF. V is TRBV30 and J is TRBJ2-1; 10 bases map to TRBD1. Germline CDR1 reads GTSNPN; CDR2 reads SVGIG (reference sequence). The CDR3 is 14 residues long. Unmatched junction bases numbered 5, after V lost 2 bases and J lost 7 bases.